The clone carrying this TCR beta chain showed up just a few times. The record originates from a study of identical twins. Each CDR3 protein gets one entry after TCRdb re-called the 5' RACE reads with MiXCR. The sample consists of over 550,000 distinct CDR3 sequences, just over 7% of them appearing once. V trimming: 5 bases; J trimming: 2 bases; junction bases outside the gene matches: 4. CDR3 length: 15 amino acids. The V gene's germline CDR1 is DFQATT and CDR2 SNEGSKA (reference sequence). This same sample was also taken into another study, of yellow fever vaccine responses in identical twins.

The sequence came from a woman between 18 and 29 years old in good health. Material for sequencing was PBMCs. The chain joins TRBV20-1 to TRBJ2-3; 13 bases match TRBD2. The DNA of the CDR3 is TGCAGTGCTCCTGGACTAGCGGGGGACACAGATACGCAGTATTTT. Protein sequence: CSAPGLAGDTDTQYF.